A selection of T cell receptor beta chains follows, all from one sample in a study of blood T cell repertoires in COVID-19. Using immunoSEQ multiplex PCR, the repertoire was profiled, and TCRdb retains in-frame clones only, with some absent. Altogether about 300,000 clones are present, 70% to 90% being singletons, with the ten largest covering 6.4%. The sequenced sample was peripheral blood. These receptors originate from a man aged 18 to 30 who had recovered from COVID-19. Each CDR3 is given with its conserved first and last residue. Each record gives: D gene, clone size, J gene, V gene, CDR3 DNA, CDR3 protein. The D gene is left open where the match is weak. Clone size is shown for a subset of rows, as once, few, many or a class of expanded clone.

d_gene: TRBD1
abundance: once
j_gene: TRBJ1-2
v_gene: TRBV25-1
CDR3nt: TGTGCCAGCAGTGAATCAGGACAGGGAATTGGCTACACCTTC
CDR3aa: CASSESGQGIGYTF

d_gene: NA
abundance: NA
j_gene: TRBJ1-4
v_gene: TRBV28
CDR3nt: TGTGCCAGCAGTCCCCGGACACCTCTAAAACTGTTTTTT
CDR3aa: CASSPRTPLKLFF

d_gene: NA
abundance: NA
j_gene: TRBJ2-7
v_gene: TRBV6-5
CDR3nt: TGTGCCAGCAGTTACACTGGGACGACTAGGCACGAGCAGTACTTC
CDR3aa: CASSYTGTTRHEQYF

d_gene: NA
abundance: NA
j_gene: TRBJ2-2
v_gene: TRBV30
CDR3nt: TGTGCCTGGAGTCTCGGGACATATGCTGGCGGGGAGCTGTTTTTT
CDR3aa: CAWSLGTYAGGELFF

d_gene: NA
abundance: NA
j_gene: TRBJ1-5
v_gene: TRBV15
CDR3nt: TGTGCCACCAGCAGAGATGGACAGACAAATCAGCCCCAGCATTTT
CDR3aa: CATSRDGQTNQPQHF

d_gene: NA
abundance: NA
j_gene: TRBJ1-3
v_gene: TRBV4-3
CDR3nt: TGCGCCAGCAGCCTGCGTGTGTCGACTGGAAACACCATATATTTT
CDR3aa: CASSLRVSTGNTIYF

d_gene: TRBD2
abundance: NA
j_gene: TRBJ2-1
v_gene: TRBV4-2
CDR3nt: TGTGCCAGCAGCCAAGATTTACTAGCGGACAATGAGCAGTTCTTC
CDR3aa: CASSQDLLADNEQFF

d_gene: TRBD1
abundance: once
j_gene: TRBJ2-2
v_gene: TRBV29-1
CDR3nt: TGCAGCGTTGAAGGCGGACAGGGGAGGACCGGGGAGCTGTTTTTT
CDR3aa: CSVEGGQGRTGELFF

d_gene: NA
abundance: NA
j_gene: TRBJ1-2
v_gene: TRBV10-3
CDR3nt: TGTGCCATCAGTGCGGACAATATTAACTATGGCTACACCTTC
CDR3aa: CAISADNINYGYTF

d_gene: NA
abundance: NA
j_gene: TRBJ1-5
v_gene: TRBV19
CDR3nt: TGTGCCAGTAGTATAGTTGGGGGCGACTTGAGTAATCAGCCCCAGCATTTT
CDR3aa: CASSIVGGDLSNQPQHF

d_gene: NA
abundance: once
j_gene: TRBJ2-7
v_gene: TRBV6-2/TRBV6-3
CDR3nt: TGTGCCAGCAGTTACCCTAAGCAGGGGAGATTCTACGAGCAGTACTTC
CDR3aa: CASSYPKQGRFYEQYF

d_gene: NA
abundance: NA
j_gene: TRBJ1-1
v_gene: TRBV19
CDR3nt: TGTGCCAGTAGGCTCGGGGACACTGAAGCTTTCTTT
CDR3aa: CASRLGDTEAFF

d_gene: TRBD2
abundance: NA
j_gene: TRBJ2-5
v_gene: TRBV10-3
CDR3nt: TGTGCCATCAGTGCAAGGACTAGCGGGGGGGATGAGACCCAGTACTTC
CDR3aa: CAISARTSGGDETQYF

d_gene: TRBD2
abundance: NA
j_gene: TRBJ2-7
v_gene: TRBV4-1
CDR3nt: TGCGCCAGCAGCCCTATTAGCGGGGCAACCTACGAGCAGTACTTC
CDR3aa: CASSPISGATYEQYF

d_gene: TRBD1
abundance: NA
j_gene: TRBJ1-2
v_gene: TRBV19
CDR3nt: TGTGCCAGTAGTGTGGACAGGGGAGCGGATGGCTACACCTTC
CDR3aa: CASSVDRGADGYTF

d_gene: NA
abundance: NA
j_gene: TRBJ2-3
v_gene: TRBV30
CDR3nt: TGTGCCTGGAGTGTACGCCGGGCAGATACGCAGTATTTT
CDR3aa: CAWSVRRADTQYF

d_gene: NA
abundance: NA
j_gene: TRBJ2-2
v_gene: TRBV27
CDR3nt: TGTGCCAGCAGTTACGACAGAAACTACAGGAACACCGGGGAGCTGTTTTTT
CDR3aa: CASSYDRNYRNTGELFF

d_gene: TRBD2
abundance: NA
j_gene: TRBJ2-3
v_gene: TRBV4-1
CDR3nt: TGCGCCAGCAGTCTAGCGGGGGGCGGGACAGATACGCAGTATTTT
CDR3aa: CASSLAGGGTDTQYF

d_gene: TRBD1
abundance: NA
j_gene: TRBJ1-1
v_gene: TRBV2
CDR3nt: TGTGCCAGCAGACACGAGGGGACGACAGGGAGAGCTTTCTTT
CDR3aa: CASRHEGTTGRAFF

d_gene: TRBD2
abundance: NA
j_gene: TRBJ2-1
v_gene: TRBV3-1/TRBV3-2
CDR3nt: TGTGCCAGCAGCCCCCACTGGAGCGGGAGGGGCAATGAGCAGTTCTTC
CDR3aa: CASSPHWSGRGNEQFF

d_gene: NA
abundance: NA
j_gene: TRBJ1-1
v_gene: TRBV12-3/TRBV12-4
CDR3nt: TGTGCCAGCACCCCCCCGGGGGATCGGGAAGCTTTCTTT
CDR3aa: CASTPPGDREAFF

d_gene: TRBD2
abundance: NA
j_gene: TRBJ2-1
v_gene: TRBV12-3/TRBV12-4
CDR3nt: TGTGCCAGCAGTTTAGGCGGGGGGGCGGAGGTGTTCTTC
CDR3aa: CASSLGGGAEVFF

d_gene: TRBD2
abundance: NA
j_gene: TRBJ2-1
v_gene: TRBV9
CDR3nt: TGTGCCAGCAGCGAGAGGGGAGGGGGCGAAAAAGGGACTAGCGGGAGGGCCTACAATGAGCAGTTCTTC
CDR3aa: CASSERGGGEKGTSGRAYNEQFF

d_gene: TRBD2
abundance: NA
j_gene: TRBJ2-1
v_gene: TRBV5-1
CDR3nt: TGCGCCAGCAGCCAAAGTAGCGGGAGCTACAATGAGCAGTTCTTC
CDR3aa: CASSQSSGSYNEQFF

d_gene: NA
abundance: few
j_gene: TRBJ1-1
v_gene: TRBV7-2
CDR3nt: TGTGCCAGCAGCCAGCAGGGTGGGAACACTGAAGCTTTCTTT
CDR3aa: CASSQQGGNTEAFF

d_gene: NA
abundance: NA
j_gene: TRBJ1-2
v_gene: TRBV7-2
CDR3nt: TGTGCCAGCAGCTTAGAGCCCTCTCCAACAGAGTCTAACTATGGCTACACCTTC
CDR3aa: CASSLEPSPTESNYGYTF

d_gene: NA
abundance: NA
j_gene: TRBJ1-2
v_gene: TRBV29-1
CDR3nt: TGCAGCGTTGAACCCCAGGGGCGTCAGTTCCTCTATGGCTACACCTTC
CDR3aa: CSVEPQGRQFLYGYTF

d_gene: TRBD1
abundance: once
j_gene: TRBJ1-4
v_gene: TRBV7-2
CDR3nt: TGTGCCAGCAGCTCCGCCGGGACAGGGCTTGAAAAACTGTTTTTT
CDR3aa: CASSSAGTGLEKLFF

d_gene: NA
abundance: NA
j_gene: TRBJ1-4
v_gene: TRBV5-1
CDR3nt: TGCGCCAGCAGCTTGGGGGGCAGGAGTAATGAAAAACTGTTTTTT
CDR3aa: CASSLGGRSNEKLFF

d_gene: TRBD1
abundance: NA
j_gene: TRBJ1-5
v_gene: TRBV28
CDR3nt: TGTGCCAGCAGTCCCGCCCCCTCAGGGGGCCGGGGCAATCAGCCCCAGCATTTT
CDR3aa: CASSPAPSGGRGNQPQHF

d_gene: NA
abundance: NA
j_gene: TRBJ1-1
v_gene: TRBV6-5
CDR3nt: TGTGCCAGCAGTTATTTTTCGAGGGCCTTGAACACTGAAGCTTTCTTT
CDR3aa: CASSYFSRALNTEAFF

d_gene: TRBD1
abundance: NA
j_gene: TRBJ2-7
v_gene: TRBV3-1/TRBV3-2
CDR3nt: TGTGCCAGCAGCCCGACGCTACTTGGACAGGGGGCGAATTACGAGCAGTACTTC
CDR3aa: CASSPTLLGQGANYEQYF

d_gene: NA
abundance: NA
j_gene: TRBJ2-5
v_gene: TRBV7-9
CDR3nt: TGTGCCAGCAGTTTAACGGGACTCTCTCAAGAGACCCAGTACTTC
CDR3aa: CASSLTGLSQETQYF

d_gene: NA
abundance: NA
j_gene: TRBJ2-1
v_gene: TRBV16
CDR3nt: TGTGCCAGCAGCCAATTTCCGGGTCTAGCAAACAATGAGCAGTTCTTC
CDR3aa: CASSQFPGLANNEQFF

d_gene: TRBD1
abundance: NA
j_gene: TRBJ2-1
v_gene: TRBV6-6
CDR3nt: TGTGCCAGCAGTCCTCCGAGACAGGGTACCTACAATGAGCAGTTCTTC
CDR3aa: CASSPPRQGTYNEQFF

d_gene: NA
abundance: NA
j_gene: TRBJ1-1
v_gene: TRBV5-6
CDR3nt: TGTGCCAGCAGCTTAGGGACAGAAGCTTTCTTT
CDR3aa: CASSLGTEAFF

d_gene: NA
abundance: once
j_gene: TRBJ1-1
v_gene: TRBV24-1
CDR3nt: TGTGCCACCAGTTCTGGGGGGAGAGGAACTGAAGCTTTCTTT
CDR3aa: CATSSGGRGTEAFF

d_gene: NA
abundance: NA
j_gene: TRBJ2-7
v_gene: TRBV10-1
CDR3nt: TGCGCCAGCTTAGTTTTTTGCCTCACCTTGGCGAGAGGTGAGCAGTACTTC
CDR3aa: CASLVFCLTLARGEQYF

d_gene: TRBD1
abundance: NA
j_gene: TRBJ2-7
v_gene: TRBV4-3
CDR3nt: TGCGCCAGCAGCAGTTCTCCGGGACAGGGGGCGGACTACGAGCAGTACTTC
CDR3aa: CASSSSPGQGADYEQYF

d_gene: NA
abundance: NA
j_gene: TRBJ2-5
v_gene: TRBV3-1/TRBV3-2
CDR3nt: TGTGCCAGCAGCCCCCCAGGAGTGGCGGGGAAAGAGACCCAGTACTTC
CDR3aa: CASSPPGVAGKETQYF

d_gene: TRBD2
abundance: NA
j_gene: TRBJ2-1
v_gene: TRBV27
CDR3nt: TGTGCCAGCAGTCCCCTAGCGGGAGTAGGCTACAATGAGCAGTTCTTC
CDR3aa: CASSPLAGVGYNEQFF

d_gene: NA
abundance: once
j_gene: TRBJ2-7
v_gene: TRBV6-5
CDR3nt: TGTGCCAGCAGCCGGGACACTAACTCCTACGAGCAGTACTTC
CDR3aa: CASSRDTNSYEQYF

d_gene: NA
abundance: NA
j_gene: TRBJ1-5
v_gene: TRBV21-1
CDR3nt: TGTGCCAGCAGCAAAGGCCAGGGGTGCAATCAGCCCCAGCATTTT
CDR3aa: CASSKGQGCNQPQHF

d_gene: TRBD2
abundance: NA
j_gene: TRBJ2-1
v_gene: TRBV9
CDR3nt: TGTGCCAGCAGCGTAGGGGGGCTAGCGGGAAATGAGCAGTTCTTC
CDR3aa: CASSVGGLAGNEQFF

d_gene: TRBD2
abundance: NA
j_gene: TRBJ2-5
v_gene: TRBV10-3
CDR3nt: TGTGCCATCAGTTTGAATAGCGGGAGCCAAGAGACCCAGTACTTC
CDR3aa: CAISLNSGSQETQYF

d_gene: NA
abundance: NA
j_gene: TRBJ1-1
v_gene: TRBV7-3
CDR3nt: TGTGCCAGCAGCTTACAGGGAGGGGACACTGAAGCTTTCTTT
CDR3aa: CASSLQGGDTEAFF

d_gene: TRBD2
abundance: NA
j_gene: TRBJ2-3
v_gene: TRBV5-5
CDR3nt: TGTGCCAGCAGCTGGGGGACTAGCGGGGGAGGAACAGATACGCAGTATTTT
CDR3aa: CASSWGTSGGGTDTQYF

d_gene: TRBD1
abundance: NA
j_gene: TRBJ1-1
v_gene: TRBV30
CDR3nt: TGTGCCTGGAGTGTGTCGGGACAGGGGGCAAGAGAAGCTTTCTTT
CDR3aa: CAWSVSGQGAREAFF